Listed below are T cell receptor beta chains from one sample, sequenced in a study of identical twins. Using its own MiXCR run on the 5' RACE reads, TCRdb lists one record per CDR3 protein. The sample consists of more than 400,000 distinct CDR3 sequences, approximately 16% of them appearing once. A further study also used this sample, focusing on yellow fever vaccine responses in identical twins.

Input material: CD4+ T cells sorted from blood. All receptors come from a woman under 30 in good health. CDR3s include the opening cysteine and the closing phenylalanine or tryptophan. D genes are given only for firm matches. A clone size is listed for some rows: how often the clone was seen (once, few, many), or a class if it is expanded.

cdr3_nt: TGTGCCAGCAGCTCCTCTCGGGGTGAAGCTTTCTTT; cdr3_aa: CASSSSRGEAFF; j_call: TRBJ1-1; clone_size: few; v_call: TRBV7-9; cdr3_length: 12; d_call: .
cdr3_nt: TGCGCCAGCAGCCAAGATACGGGAGGGTGGTATAATGAGCAGTTCTTC; cdr3_aa: CASSQDTGGWYNEQFF; j_call: TRBJ2-1; clone_size: few; v_call: TRBV4-1; cdr3_length: 16; d_call: TRBD2
cdr3_nt: TGCAGTGCTATCGGGCGGATCACAGATACGCAGTATTTT; cdr3_aa: CSAIGRITDTQYF; j_call: TRBJ2-3; clone_size: few; v_call: TRBV20-1; cdr3_length: 13; d_call: .
cdr3_nt: TGCGCCAGCAGCTTGGCGGGGCATTCCGAAGCTTTCTTT; cdr3_aa: CASSLAGHSEAFF; j_call: TRBJ1-1; clone_size: .; v_call: TRBV5-1; cdr3_length: 13; d_call: .
cdr3_nt: TGCGCCAGCAGCATGAACAGGGGGCGAGGCACTGAAGCTTTCTTT; cdr3_aa: CASSMNRGRGTEAFF; j_call: TRBJ1-1; clone_size: few; v_call: TRBV5-1; cdr3_length: 15; d_call: TRBD1
cdr3_nt: TGTGCCATCAGTGAGTCGAACGGCTATGGCTACACCTTC; cdr3_aa: CAISESNGYGYTF; j_call: TRBJ1-2; clone_size: many; v_call: TRBV10-3; cdr3_length: 13; d_call: .
cdr3_nt: TGTGCCAGCAGCTTAGGGGTCACAAAAGTCGACGAGCAGTACTTC; cdr3_aa: CASSLGVTKVDEQYF; j_call: TRBJ2-7; clone_size: few; v_call: TRBV7-3; cdr3_length: 15; d_call: .
cdr3_nt: TGTGCCAGCAGTTCGACCACAACAGGGTGGAACGAGCAGTACTTC; cdr3_aa: CASSSTTTGWNEQYF; j_call: TRBJ2-7; clone_size: few; v_call: TRBV27; cdr3_length: 15; d_call: .
cdr3_nt: TGTGCCAGCAGTTTGGGAGAGGGCCTTGAGCAGTTCTTC; cdr3_aa: CASSLGEGLEQFF; j_call: TRBJ2-1; clone_size: .; v_call: TRBV12-3/TRBV12-4; cdr3_length: 13; d_call: .
cdr3_nt: TGCGCCAGCAGGGGACAGTCCCAGGCAAAAGAGACCCAGTACTTC; cdr3_aa: CASRGQSQAKETQYF; j_call: TRBJ2-5; clone_size: .; v_call: TRBV5-1; cdr3_length: 15; d_call: TRBD1
cdr3_nt: TGTGCCAGCACCGTGGGGACTAGCGGAGCCAAAAACATTCAGTACTTC; cdr3_aa: CASTVGTSGAKNIQYF; j_call: TRBJ2-4; clone_size: .; v_call: TRBV2; cdr3_length: 16; d_call: TRBD2
cdr3_nt: TGTGCCAGCAGCGTTGGACTCCCGGGCACCGGGGAGCTGTTTTTT; cdr3_aa: CASSVGLPGTGELFF; j_call: TRBJ2-2; clone_size: .; v_call: TRBV7-6; cdr3_length: 15; d_call: .
cdr3_nt: TGCGCCAGCAGCTTGGACCGAGGAAGAGGAATAGCGGGATCCGACGAGCAGTACTTC; cdr3_aa: CASSLDRGRGIAGSDEQYF; j_call: TRBJ2-7; clone_size: .; v_call: TRBV5-1; cdr3_length: 19; d_call: TRBD2
cdr3_nt: TGTGCCAGCAGCGCTATTGGTTTTCGTTCTGGGGCCAACGTCCTGACTTTC; cdr3_aa: CASSAIGFRSGANVLTF; j_call: TRBJ2-6; clone_size: .; v_call: TRBV6-2/TRBV6-3; cdr3_length: 17; d_call: .
cdr3_nt: TGTGCCAGCTCACCCGGTACGCAGGGAAATCAGCCCCAGCATTTT; cdr3_aa: CASSPGTQGNQPQHF; j_call: TRBJ1-5; clone_size: .; v_call: TRBV18; cdr3_length: 15; d_call: .
cdr3_nt: TGTGCCAGTAGTCGGACTAGCGGGGGGGCCTGGCAAGAGACCCAGTACTTC; cdr3_aa: CASSRTSGGAWQETQYF; j_call: TRBJ2-5; clone_size: .; v_call: TRBV19; cdr3_length: 17; d_call: TRBD2
cdr3_nt: TGCGCCAGCAGCTTGGACAGGGTAATCACTGAAGCTTTCTTT; cdr3_aa: CASSLDRVITEAFF; j_call: TRBJ1-1; clone_size: .; v_call: TRBV5-1; cdr3_length: 14; d_call: .
cdr3_nt: TGTGCCAGCAGCCAGACAGGGTTTGGAAACACCATATATTTT; cdr3_aa: CASSQTGFGNTIYF; j_call: TRBJ1-3; clone_size: few; v_call: TRBV14; cdr3_length: 14; d_call: TRBD1
cdr3_nt: TGCAGTGCTAGCAACACTGAAGCTTTCTTT; cdr3_aa: CSASNTEAFF; j_call: TRBJ1-1; clone_size: few; v_call: TRBV20-1; cdr3_length: 10; d_call: .
cdr3_nt: TGCAGTGCTTATGGGTTTGGGACAGGGGGTCCAGATACGCAGTATTTT; cdr3_aa: CSAYGFGTGGPDTQYF; j_call: TRBJ2-3; clone_size: .; v_call: TRBV20-1; cdr3_length: 16; d_call: TRBD1
cdr3_nt: TGTGCCAGCAGCTGGACAGGGTTAGGAAATGGCTACACCTTC; cdr3_aa: CASSWTGLGNGYTF; j_call: TRBJ1-2; clone_size: few; v_call: TRBV27; cdr3_length: 14; d_call: TRBD1
cdr3_nt: TGCGCCAGCAGCCCAGGACAGGGCGCATTGAACACTGAAGCTTTCTTT; cdr3_aa: CASSPGQGALNTEAFF; j_call: TRBJ1-1; clone_size: many; v_call: TRBV4-1; cdr3_length: 16; d_call: TRBD1
cdr3_nt: TGTGCCAGCAGCCAAGACTGGAGGGGCTCCTACAATGAGCAGTTCTTC; cdr3_aa: CASSQDWRGSYNEQFF; j_call: TRBJ2-1; clone_size: .; v_call: TRBV4-2; cdr3_length: 16; d_call: .
cdr3_nt: TGTGCCAGCAGTTTAGATAGGGGGATAGATACGCAGTATTTT; cdr3_aa: CASSLDRGIDTQYF; j_call: TRBJ2-3; clone_size: few; v_call: TRBV12-3/TRBV12-4; cdr3_length: 14; d_call: .
cdr3_nt: TGTGCCAGCAGTTTAGGGCGACTGGGGGAGACCCAGTACTTC; cdr3_aa: CASSLGRLGETQYF; j_call: TRBJ2-5; clone_size: few; v_call: TRBV12-3/TRBV12-4; cdr3_length: 14; d_call: .
cdr3_nt: TGTGCCAGCAGCCTAGAGGACAGGGGTGGCAACGAGCAGTACTTC; cdr3_aa: CASSLEDRGGNEQYF; j_call: TRBJ2-7; clone_size: .; v_call: TRBV3-1; cdr3_length: 15; d_call: TRBD1
cdr3_nt: TGTGCCAGCAGCCTAACAGGGTTAGGCGAGCAGTACTTC; cdr3_aa: CASSLTGLGEQYF; j_call: TRBJ2-7; clone_size: once; v_call: TRBV7-3; cdr3_length: 13; d_call: .
cdr3_nt: TGCAGCGTTGAAGTAGCCGCGGGAGGGGGGTACGAGCAGTACTTC; cdr3_aa: CSVEVAAGGGYEQYF; j_call: TRBJ2-7; clone_size: once; v_call: TRBV29-1; cdr3_length: 15; d_call: TRBD2
cdr3_nt: TGTGCCAGCAGTTTTGCTGGACCGGGAGGACCTTACAATGAGCAGTTCTTC; cdr3_aa: CASSFAGPGGPYNEQFF; j_call: TRBJ2-1; clone_size: few; v_call: TRBV12-3/TRBV12-4; cdr3_length: 17; d_call: TRBD2
cdr3_nt: TGTGCCAGCAGCCGGGACAGGGTAGGCGAGCAGTACTTC; cdr3_aa: CASSRDRVGEQYF; j_call: TRBJ2-7; clone_size: few; v_call: TRBV3-1; cdr3_length: 13; d_call: TRBD1
cdr3_nt: TGCAGTGCTTTGCTGGGGGGAGTAGATACGCAGTATTTT; cdr3_aa: CSALLGGVDTQYF; j_call: TRBJ2-3; clone_size: few; v_call: TRBV20-1; cdr3_length: 13; d_call: .
cdr3_nt: TGTGCCAGCAGTGAACAAGGACGACCTCCAGGCGCTTTCTTT; cdr3_aa: CASSEQGRPPGAFF; j_call: TRBJ1-1; clone_size: few; v_call: TRBV6-1; cdr3_length: 14; d_call: .
cdr3_nt: TGCAGTGCTAGAGGTGGAGCATATGGCACAGATACGCAGTATTTT; cdr3_aa: CSARGGAYGTDTQYF; j_call: TRBJ2-3; clone_size: .; v_call: TRBV20-1; cdr3_length: 15; d_call: .
cdr3_nt: TGTGCCAGCAGCCATTTACAGGGGGACACTGAAGCTTTCTTT; cdr3_aa: CASSHLQGDTEAFF; j_call: TRBJ1-1; clone_size: .; v_call: TRBV4-2; cdr3_length: 14; d_call: TRBD1
cdr3_nt: TGTGCCAGCAGTTTAGAGGCGGGATCCACTGAAGCTTTCTTT; cdr3_aa: CASSLEAGSTEAFF; j_call: TRBJ1-1; clone_size: few; v_call: TRBV12-3/TRBV12-4; cdr3_length: 14; d_call: .
cdr3_nt: TGCGCCAGCAGCTTGGGTTCAGGGACGGGGCAGCCCCAGCATTTT; cdr3_aa: CASSLGSGTGQPQHF; j_call: TRBJ1-5; clone_size: many; v_call: TRBV5-1; cdr3_length: 15; d_call: .
cdr3_nt: TGTGCCATCAGCGATGCTGAGGAGGAGCAGTTCTTC; cdr3_aa: CAISDAEEEQFF; j_call: TRBJ2-1; clone_size: many; v_call: TRBV10-3; cdr3_length: 12; d_call: .
cdr3_nt: TGCGCCAGCAGCTCCTCTAGCGGGAGGAACAATGAGCAGTTCTTC; cdr3_aa: CASSSSSGRNNEQFF; j_call: TRBJ2-1; clone_size: few; v_call: TRBV5-1; cdr3_length: 15; d_call: TRBD2
cdr3_nt: TGTGCCAGCAGTTTCCTTCAGGGGAACGCTTTCTTT; cdr3_aa: CASSFLQGNAFF; j_call: TRBJ1-1; clone_size: many; v_call: TRBV12-3/TRBV12-4; cdr3_length: 12; d_call: .
cdr3_nt: TGCAGCGTCTTACTAGATACCTACGAGCAGTACTTC; cdr3_aa: CSVLLDTYEQYF; j_call: TRBJ2-7; clone_size: .; v_call: TRBV29-1; cdr3_length: 12; d_call: .
cdr3_nt: TGCAGCGTTGATCGATTTGCCAGTCTGAACACTGAAGCTTTCTTT; cdr3_aa: CSVDRFASLNTEAFF; j_call: TRBJ1-1; clone_size: .; v_call: TRBV29-1; cdr3_length: 15; d_call: .
cdr3_nt: TGTGCCATCAGTGATCGAAAAAAGGCGACAGGGATGAACACTGAAGCTTTCTTT; cdr3_aa: CAISDRKKATGMNTEAFF; j_call: TRBJ1-1; clone_size: .; v_call: TRBV10-3; cdr3_length: 18; d_call: TRBD1
cdr3_nt: TGCGCCAGCAGCTTGATTAGCCGAATAACTCCCGGGGTTGGGCAGTTCTTC; cdr3_aa: CASSLISRITPGVGQFF; j_call: TRBJ2-1; clone_size: .; v_call: TRBV5-1; cdr3_length: 17; d_call: .
cdr3_nt: TGTGCCAGCAGTTTGGCCCCCGCGACTGTAAATGAGCAGTTCTTC; cdr3_aa: CASSLAPATVNEQFF; j_call: TRBJ2-1; clone_size: .; v_call: TRBV12-3/TRBV12-4; cdr3_length: 15; d_call: .
cdr3_nt: TGTGCCAGCATGTTGACCGGGACCCCCCGGCGAAAGACTGAAGCTTTCTTT; cdr3_aa: CASMLTGTPRRKTEAFF; j_call: TRBJ1-1; clone_size: .; v_call: TRBV27; cdr3_length: 17; d_call: .
cdr3_nt: TGCAGTGCTAGGGACCAGAACACCGGGGAGCTGTTTTTT; cdr3_aa: CSARDQNTGELFF; j_call: TRBJ2-2; clone_size: .; v_call: TRBV20-1; cdr3_length: 13; d_call: .
cdr3_nt: TGCAGTGCCCAAGTAGGGGCCTACGAGCAGTACTTC; cdr3_aa: CSAQVGAYEQYF; j_call: TRBJ2-7; clone_size: .; v_call: TRBV20-1; cdr3_length: 12; d_call: .
cdr3_nt: TGTGCCAGCAGCCAGGGACTAGTCCATGAGCAGTTCTTC; cdr3_aa: CASSQGLVHEQFF; j_call: TRBJ2-1; clone_size: .; v_call: TRBV7-9; cdr3_length: 13; d_call: TRBD2
cdr3_nt: TGTGCCAGCAGTGAAAGGGGGACAGGGTTCTATGAGCAGTTCTTC; cdr3_aa: CASSERGTGFYEQFF; j_call: TRBJ2-1; clone_size: .; v_call: TRBV6-1; cdr3_length: 15; d_call: TRBD1
cdr3_nt: TGTGCCAGCATCCTCCCCGAGGAGTGGGGTGAAAAACTGTTTTTT; cdr3_aa: CASILPEEWGEKLFF; j_call: TRBJ1-4; clone_size: .; v_call: TRBV2; cdr3_length: 15; d_call: .
cdr3_nt: TGTGCCAGCAGCCAAGCATTCCGGGACTGGGGTAGAGATGAGCAGTTCTTC; cdr3_aa: CASSQAFRDWGRDEQFF; j_call: TRBJ2-1; clone_size: .; v_call: TRBV4-2; cdr3_length: 17; d_call: .
cdr3_nt: TGTGCCAGCAGATCCGGGACTGGAAGAGCAGATACGCAGTATTTT; cdr3_aa: CASRSGTGRADTQYF; j_call: TRBJ2-3; clone_size: .; v_call: TRBV6-1; cdr3_length: 15; d_call: .
cdr3_nt: TGTGCCAGCTCACCACCCCGGACAGGGAGCACCGGGGAGCTGTTTTTT; cdr3_aa: CASSPPRTGSTGELFF; j_call: TRBJ2-2; clone_size: many; v_call: TRBV18; cdr3_length: 16; d_call: TRBD1
cdr3_nt: TGTGCCAGCTCACCCCGTGGGCCCTACGAGCAGTACTTC; cdr3_aa: CASSPRGPYEQYF; j_call: TRBJ2-7; clone_size: few; v_call: TRBV18; cdr3_length: 13; d_call: .